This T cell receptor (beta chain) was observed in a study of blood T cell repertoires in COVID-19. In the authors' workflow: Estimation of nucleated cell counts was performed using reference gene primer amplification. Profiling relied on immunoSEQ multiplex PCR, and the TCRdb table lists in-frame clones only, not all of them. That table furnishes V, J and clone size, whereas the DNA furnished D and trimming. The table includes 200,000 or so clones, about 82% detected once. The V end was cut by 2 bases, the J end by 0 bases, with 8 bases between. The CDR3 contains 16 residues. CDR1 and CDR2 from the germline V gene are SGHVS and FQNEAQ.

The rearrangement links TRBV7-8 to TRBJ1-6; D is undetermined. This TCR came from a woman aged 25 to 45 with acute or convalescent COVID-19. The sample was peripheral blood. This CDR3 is CASSLPRSSYNSPLHF. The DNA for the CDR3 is TGTGCCAGCAGCTTACCTCGTAGCTCCTATAATTCACCCCTCCACTTT.